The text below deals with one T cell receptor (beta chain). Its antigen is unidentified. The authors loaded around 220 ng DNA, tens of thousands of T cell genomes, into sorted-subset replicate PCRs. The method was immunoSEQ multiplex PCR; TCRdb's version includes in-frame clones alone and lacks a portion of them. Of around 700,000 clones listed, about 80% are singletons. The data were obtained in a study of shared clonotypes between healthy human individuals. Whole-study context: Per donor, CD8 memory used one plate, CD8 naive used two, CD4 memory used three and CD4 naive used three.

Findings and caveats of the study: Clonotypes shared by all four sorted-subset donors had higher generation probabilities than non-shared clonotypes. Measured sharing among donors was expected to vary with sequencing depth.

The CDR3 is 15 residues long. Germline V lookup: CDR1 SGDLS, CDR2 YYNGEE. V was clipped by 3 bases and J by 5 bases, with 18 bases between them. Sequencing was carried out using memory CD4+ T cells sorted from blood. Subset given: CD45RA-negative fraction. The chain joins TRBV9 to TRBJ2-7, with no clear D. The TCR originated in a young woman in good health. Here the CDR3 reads CASSALEGEEHEQYF. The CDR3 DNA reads TGTGCCAGCAGCGCCCTCGAAGGAGAGGAGCACGAGCAGTACTTC. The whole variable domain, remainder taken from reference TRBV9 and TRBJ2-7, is DSGVTQTPKHLITATGQRVTLRCSPRSGDLSVYWYQQSLDQGLQFLIQYYNGEERAKGNILERFSAQQFPDLHSELNLSSLELGDSALYFCASSALEGEEHEQYFGPGTRLTVT.